The 16 T cell receptor beta chains listed next were all sequenced from one sample in a study of T cells in Graves' hyperthyroidism and ophthalmopathy. RNA transcripts yielded amplified TCR beta CDR3 regions. The HTBI set primed first-round TCR CDR3 RT-PCR. TCRdb reprocessed the multiplex PCR reads via MiXCR and lists one record per CDR3 protein. The data show under 350,000 distinct CDR3 sequences, with around 25% seen just once and around 30% held by the top ten. The sample consisted of blood. Every receptor here comes from a man aged 40-55 years with Graves' hyperthyroidism that later progressed to Graves' ophthalmopathy.

This clonotype was seen at least ten times. The V and J genes are TRBV6-1 and TRBJ2-2; 9 bases align to TRBD1. Unmatched junction bases numbered 8, after V lost 7 bases and J lost 5 bases. The CDR3 covers 15 residues. Germline V CDR1 and CDR2: MNHNS, SASEGT. CDR3 region: CASKRGDRETGELFF. CDR3 DNA: TGTGCCAGCAAAAGAGGGGACAGGGAGACCGGGGAGCTGTTTTTT.

Ten or more counts support this clonotype. The chain employs TRBV5-1 and TRBJ1-1; possible D gene TRBD1, 5 bases. The CDR3 loop spans 14 amino acids. V gave up 0 bases and J gave up 8 bases, with 14 bases separating them. Germline V gives CDR1 SGHRS, CDR2 YFSETQ. CDR3 nucleotides: TGCGCCAGCAGCTTGGAACTTCGGGACTTAGAAGCTTTCTTT. Amino acid sequence: CASSLELRDLEAFF.

This clonotype was counted at least ten times. J is TRBJ2-7 and V is TRBV6-2 or TRBV6-3; TRBD2 matches 9 bases. The V segment lost 6 bases and the J segment 3 bases; nucleotides outside the gene matches: 3. The CDR3 is 13 residues long. Germline lookup yields CDR1 MNHEY and CDR2 SVGEGT. The CDR3 here is CASRGSGSYEQYF. CDR3 DNA: TGTGCCAGCAGAGGTAGCGGGAGCTACGAGCAGTACTTC.

This clonotype was detected ten times or more. The V and J genes are TRBV9 and TRBJ2-2; possibly TRBD2 for D (6 bases). This CDR3 has 16 residues. V lost 5 bases, J lost 1 base, and 15 bases lay in between. Germline V CDR1 and CDR2: SGDLS, YYNGEE. This chain's CDR3 is CASRGSGTWNTGELFF. CDR3 nucleotides: TGTGCCAGCAGGGGTTCCGGGACTTGGAACACCGGGGAGCTGTTTTTT.

This clonotype occurred many times. The chain joins TRBV30 to TRBJ2-7, with no clear D. This CDR3 has 11 amino acids. Germline CDR1 reads GTSNPN; CDR2 reads SVGIG (reference sequence). V lost 6 bases to trimming and J lost 2 bases, with 8 bases between them. The CDR3 region has the DNA TGTGCCTGCAGGAAAACCTACGAGCAGTACTTC. This translates into CACRKTYEQYF.

On this clonotype itself: Compared with germline, one end of the junction differs, possibly owing to a read error. The chain couples TRBV7-9 to TRBJ2-4, with D maybe TRBD2 (7 bases). This CDR3 comprises 16 residues. CDR1 is SEHNR and CDR2 is FQNEAQ in the germline V gene (reference sequence). This CDR3 is CAGSLEVRGGGNIQYF. The CDR3, as DNA: TGTGCCGGCAGCTTAGAGGTCAGGGGCGGGGGAAACATTCAGTACTTC.

The V call is TRBV9, the J call TRBJ1-5; no definite D call. Germline CDR1 is SGDLS and CDR2 is YYNGEE. The V end lost 4 bases, the J end lost 5 bases, and 16 bases lay between the germline ends. The CDR3 loop spans 15 amino acids. This CDR3 reads CASSPGRRADQPQHF. The CDR3 DNA is TGTGCCAGCAGCCCTGGGAGGAGGGCGGATCAGCCCCAGCATTTT. Looking up the rest from reference TRBV9 and TRBJ1-5 gives the full variable domain: DSGVTQTPKHLITATGQRVTLRCSPRSGDLSVYWYQQSLDQGLQFLIQYYNGEERAKGNILERFSAQQFPDLHSELNLSSLELGDSALYFCASSPGRRADQPQHFGDGTRLSIL.

This clonotype appeared many times. V is TRBV2 and J is TRBJ1-2; maybe TRBD1 (5 bases). The germline V gene encodes CDR1 SNHLY and CDR2 FYNNEI. This CDR3 is built from 13 residues. Deletions cut 3 bases from V and 4 bases from J, with 9 bases between. The CDR3 loop is CASSDGDSYGYTF. The CDR3 region has the DNA TGTGCCAGCAGTGATGGGGACTCCTATGGCTACACCTTC. The complete variable domain, with remaining parts taken from reference TRBV2 and TRBJ1-2, reads EPEVTQTPSHQVTQMGQEVILRCVPISNHLYFYWYRQILGQKVEFLVSFYNNEISEKSEIFDDQFSVERPDGSNFTLKIRSTKLEDSAMYFCASSDGDSYGYTFGSGTRLTVV.

This clonotype was observed at least ten times. The V gene is TRBV2, the J gene TRBJ2-4; TRBD1 matches 8 bases. Germline V CDR1 and CDR2: SNHLY, FYNNEI. The J segment lost 0 bases and the V segment lost 8 bases, leaving 9 bases of the junction unmatched. The CDR3 extends over 16 amino acids. The CDR3 DNA sequence: TGTGCCAGCGCCTCGACAGGGGTGTTAGCCAAAAACATTCAGTACTTC. Amino acids: CASASTGVLAKNIQYF.

The sample holds many counts of this clonotype. This sequence joins TRBV12-3 or TRBV12-4 and TRBJ1-2, with 8 bases lining up with TRBD1. Germline trimming cut 7 bases from V and 3 bases from J; bases unmatched to any gene: 7. CDR3 length: 14 amino acids. CDR3 region: CASTPQGAYYGYTF. CDR3 coding DNA: TGTGCCAGCACCCCCCAGGGGGCATACTATGGCTACACCTTC.

This clonotype was counted ten times or more. The rearrangement uses TRBV28 and TRBJ2-7, with D hard to call. The CDR3 covers 13 residues. Germline CDR1 is MDHEN and CDR2 is SYDVKM. V was pared by 8 bases and J by 4 bases, with 15 bases between. CDR3 protein: CASYLSAGYEQYF. The CDR3 bases are TGTGCCAGCTATTTGAGTGCAGGTTACGAGCAGTACTTC.

The chain recombines TRBV20-1 with TRBJ2-7; 9 positions agree with TRBD1. Germline loops: CDR1 DFQATT, CDR2 SNEGSKA (reference sequence). The J segment lost 0 bases and the V segment lost 6 bases, leaving 6 bases of the junction unmatched. The CDR3 loop spans 14 amino acids. In DNA form, the CDR3 reads TGCAGTGCCGAGCAGACAGGGGGCTCCTACGAGCAGTACTTC. Translated: CSAEQTGGSYEQYF.

This clonotype was detected many times. This rearrangement joins TRBV7-8 to TRBJ1-1; D uncertain. The V and J ends lost 5 bases and 0 bases respectively, with 10 bases between them. The CDR3 spans 14 residues. CDR1 and CDR2 (germline): SGHVS, FQNEAQ. Here the CDR3 DNA reads TGTGCCAGCAGCCCGAATACGATGAACACTGAAGCTTTCTTT. Translated: CASSPNTMNTEAFF.

This clonotype was counted many times. The V gene is TRBV5-1, the J gene TRBJ1-2; the D gene is possibly TRBD1 (5 bases). Germline CDR1 reads SGHRS; CDR2 reads YFSETQ. The V end was cut by 0 bases, the J end by 4 bases, with 13 bases between. The CDR3 covers 15 residues. The CDR3 DNA is TGCGCCAGCAGCTTGGCCGGGACGGAGAGCTATGGCTACACCTTC. Translation: CASSLAGTESYGYTF.

This clonotype appeared many times. The CDR3 is CASSPPGGRGTQYF. The DNA for the CDR3 is TGTGCCAGCAGCCCGCCTGGGGGGCGGGGGACCCAGTACTTC. V usage is TRBV27 and J usage is TRBJ2-5; the D gene could be TRBD1 or TRBD2 (6 bases each). Germline V gives CDR1 MNHEY, CDR2 SMNVEV (reference sequence). The CDR3 contains 14 residues. V lost 6 bases and J lost 7, with 18 bases in between.

This clonotype showed up many times. The V gene is TRBV19, the J gene TRBJ2-3; 7 nucleotides align to TRBD2. This CDR3 comprises 14 residues. The V gene end was trimmed by 3 bases and the J gene end by 4 bases; junction bases not matched to a gene: 4. Per the germline V gene, CDR1 is LNHDA and CDR2 is SQIVND (reference sequence). CDR3 DNA: TGTGCCAGTAGTATTGGGGGAGGGTCAGATACGCAGTATTTT. This codes for CASSIGGGSDTQYF. Full variable domain (remainder filled in from reference TRBV19 and TRBJ2-3): DGGITQSPKYLFRKEGQNVTLSCEQNLNHDAMYWYRQDPGQGLRLIYYSQIVNDFQKGDIAEGYSVSREKKESFPLTVTSAQKNPTAFYLCASSIGGGSDTQYFGPGTRLTVL.